The present T cell receptor beta chain was sequenced within a study of blood T cell repertoires in COVID-19. Study-wide background: Whether acute or convalescent, the COVID-19 samples came from the United States, Italy and Spain. PBMCs, B-cell-depleted T cells, or T cells were the source of the cDNA or gDNA that made up the material.

As originally analysed: Cell counts per sample came from amplifying reference gene primers. TCRdb's table, derived via immunoSEQ multiplex PCR, lists solely in-frame clones and lacks some. V, J and clone size derive from that table, while D and trimming were established from the DNA sequence. The repertoire holds about 210,000 clones, with 75% to 90% as singletons. This CDR3 is built from 14 residues. Trimming took 1 base from V and 6 from J; bases not matched to a gene: 4. Germline V gene lookup returns CDR1 SGHTA and CDR2 FQGTGA. This clone showed up just a few times. The TCR was taken from a man aged 40-50 years with acute or convalescent COVID-19. Sequenced input: peripheral blood. The chain is built from TRBV7-3 and TRBJ2-7, with TRBD2 matching over 9 bases. The CDR3 sequence is CASSLSGRAVEQYF. Written as DNA, the CDR3 is TGTGCCAGCAGCTTAAGCGGGAGGGCCGTCGAGCAGTACTTC.